The 25 T cell receptor beta chains reported below all come from one sample, sequenced in a study of blood T cell repertoires in COVID-19. This table comes from immunoSEQ multiplex PCR, and its TCRdb copy is limited to in-frame clones, with some not included. The sample yields roughly 260,000 clones, about 90% seen once. Sample: peripheral blood. These receptor sequences come from a woman aged 40 to 50 with acute or convalescent COVID-19.

V usage is TRBV5-1 and J usage is TRBJ2-5, with TRBD2 as a possible D gene (6 bases). Trimming took 0 bases from V and 1 from J, leaving 10 bases between them. Germline V CDR1 and CDR2: SGHRS, YFSETQ. The CDR3 spans 15 residues. CDR3 in DNA: TGCGCCAGCAGCTTGGGGCGGGGCCTCCAAGAGACCCAGTACTTC. Its translation: CASSLGRGLQETQYF.

This sequence joins TRBV27 and TRBJ1-2; maybe TRBD1 (5 bases). CDR3 length: 15 residues. Deletions cut 5 bases from V and 5 bases from J, with 18 bases between. Germline loops: CDR1 MNHEY, CDR2 SMNVEV (reference sequence). The DNA of the CDR3 is TGTGCCAGCAGTCCGGAGGGCAGGGAAGGTTATGGCTACACCTTC. Amino acid sequence: CASSPEGREGYGYTF.

This chain links TRBV5-4 with TRBJ1-1; D is possibly TRBD1 (6 bases). Trimming took off 4 bases at V and 4 bases at J, with 11 bases between the two ends. The CDR3 runs to 13 residues. Germline lookup yields CDR1 SGHNT and CDR2 YYREEE (reference sequence). The chain's CDR3 is CASSHTGSTEAFF. CDR3 sequence (DNA): TGTGCCAGCAGCCACACAGGGAGCACTGAAGCTTTCTTT.

The chain links TRBV10-1 to TRBJ1-1, with D possibly being TRBD1 (6 bases). Between the trimmed V and J ends, which lost 3 bases and 4 bases, there was a span of 6 bases. Germline CDR1 is WNHNN and CDR2 is SYGVQD (reference sequence). The CDR3 extends over 12 amino acids. CDR3 residues: CASSEGGTEAFF. CDR3 nucleotide sequence: TGCGCCAGCAGTGAAGGGGGCACTGAAGCTTTCTTT.

V usage is TRBV19 and J usage is TRBJ1-5, with 9 bases fitting TRBD1. The CDR3 runs to 16 residues. Losses at the gene ends were 10 bases for V and 6 bases for J; bases not matched to a gene: 16. Germline assignment: CDR1 LNHDA and CDR2 SQIVND (reference sequence). The CDR3 DNA reads TGTGCCACTTCACCCGGGACAGGGATAAGGGGTCAGCCCCAGCATTTT. As protein: CATSPGTGIRGQPQHF.

The chain combines TRBV21-1 with TRBJ2-7; the listed D gene, TRBD1, was not tested against the DNA. TRBV21-1 is given as a pseudogene. This CDR3 has 16 residues. CDR3 in DNA: TGTGCCAGCAGCAGTATGGACAGATCACCCGGTAGGGAGCAGTACGTC. This codes for CASSSMDRSPGREQYV.

The genes are TRBV6-4 and TRBJ2-2; 7 bases match TRBD1. The V gene end was trimmed by 4 bases and the J gene end by 7 bases; junction bases not matched to a gene: 6. The CDR3 has 14 amino acids. Per the germline V gene, CDR1 is MRHNA and CDR2 is SNTAGT. CDR3 coding DNA: TGTGCCAGCAGTGTGGGACAGCAAAACGGGGAGCTGTTTTTT. Translating gives CASSVGQQNGELFF.

The chain uses TRBV5-1 and TRBJ2-2, with unresolved D. The CDR3 runs to 15 residues. Germline CDR1 is SGHRS and CDR2 is YFSETQ. Trimming removed 6 bases from V and 0 bases from J, with 12 bases in between. Here the CDR3 DNA reads TGCGCCAGCACCTCTTACAGAACGAACACCGGGGAGCTGTTTTTT. It yields the protein CASTSYRTNTGELFF.

The CDR3 spells CAISEYRDRGKTEAFF. The CDR3 DNA reads as TGTGCCATCAGTGAGTACCGGGACAGGGGGAAAACTGAAGCTTTCTTT. This chain joins TRBV10-3 and TRBJ1-1; 11 bases agree with TRBD1. V was pared by 1 base and J by 5 bases, with 6 bases of the junction left unmatched. The CDR3 is 16 amino acids. CDR1 ENHRY and CDR2 SYGVKD come from the germline V gene.

The genes are TRBV6-5 and TRBJ2-1, with D possibly TRBD2 on 6 matching bases. The CDR3 is 13 amino acids. Trimming removed 6 bases from V and 13 bases from J, with 19 bases in between. Germline CDR1 is MNHEY and CDR2 is SVGAGI. CDR3 region: CASSAETWRDQFF. DNA of the CDR3: TGTGCCAGCAGCGCCGAGACCTGGCGGGACCAGTTCTTC.

This chain connects TRBV20-1 to TRBJ2-1, with 13 positions matching TRBD2. CDR1 is DFQATT, CDR2 SNEGSKA, per germline (reference sequence). The CDR3 sequence is 18 residues long. Trimming cost V 4 bases and J 4 bases; bases outside gene matches: 13. The CDR3 loop reads CSATDPWTSGGRYNEQFF. CDR3 DNA sequence: TGCAGTGCTACTGACCCTTGGACTAGCGGGGGTAGGTACAATGAGCAGTTCTTC.

The chain employs TRBV10-2 and TRBJ1-6; D is perhaps TRBD1 (5 bases). The V and J ends lost 8 bases and 2 bases respectively, with 13 bases between them. The CDR3 covers 15 residues. Germline CDR1 WSHSY, CDR2 SAAADI. In DNA, the CDR3 is TGCGCCAGCGGGGGGGGGTGGACCTATAATTCACCCCTCCACTTT. Encoded protein: CASGGGWTYNSPLHF.

V gene TRBV5-5 combines with J gene TRBJ1-1; D gene ambiguous. Germline V gene data show CDR1 as SGHKS and CDR2 as YYEKEE (reference sequence). The length of the CDR3 is 16 residues. V was pared by 4 bases and J by 4 bases, with 20 bases between. CDR3 sequence (DNA): TGTGCCAGCAGCCCCGCGGTCTCCCGGGAGGGCACTGAAGCTTTCTTT. Translation gives CASSPAVSREGTEAFF.

This chain joins TRBV19 and TRBJ2-3; D is possibly TRBD2 (6 bases). Looked up from germline, CDR1 is LNHDA and CDR2 is SQIVND (reference sequence). The CDR3 totals 14 residues. The V and J ends lost 0 bases and 5 bases respectively, with 9 bases between them. The CDR3 sequence: CASSIDVGGDTQYF. CDR3 in DNA: TGTGCCAGTAGTATAGACGTCGGGGGAGATACGCAGTATTTT.

The chain employs TRBV4-2 and TRBJ2-5; 8 nucleotides line up with TRBD2. The CDR3 sequence is 16 residues long. CDR1 and CDR2 (germline): LGHNA, YNFKEQ. V gave up 1 base and J gave up 0 bases; unmatched junction bases: 4. CDR3 region: CASSQAWGLDQETQYF. CDR3 sequence (DNA): TGTGCCAGCAGCCAAGCCTGGGGACTAGACCAAGAGACCCAGTACTTC.

The sample holds a few counts of this clone. The V and J genes are TRBV12-5 and TRBJ2-7, with 7 bases matching TRBD2. Germline assignment: CDR1 LGHNT and CDR2 FRNRAP. V trimming: 8 bases; J trimming: 7 bases; junction bases outside the gene matches: 11. There are 13 residues in the CDR3. The CDR3 sequence: CASSWGGVGEQYV. The DNA of the CDR3 is TGTGCTAGTTCATGGGGGGGAGTGGGAGAGCAGTACGTC.

The chain links TRBV7-9 to TRBJ1-4; D is perhaps TRBD1 (6 bases). Germline lookup yields CDR1 SEHNR and CDR2 FQNEAQ (reference sequence). The CDR3 extends over 15 amino acids. Trimming removed 5 bases from V and 0 bases from J, with 10 bases in between. CDR3 DNA sequence: TGTGCCAGCAGCCTCGGACAGTCAACTAATGAAAAACTGTTTTTT. Protein product: CASSLGQSTNEKLFF. The whole variable domain, remainder taken from reference TRBV7-9 and TRBJ1-4, is DTGVSQNPRHKITKRGQNVTFRCDPISEHNRLYWYRQTLGQGPEFLTYFQNEAQLEKSRLLSDRFSAERPKGSFSTLEIQRTEQGDSAMYLCASSLGQSTNEKLFFGSGTQLSVL.

The V call is TRBV10-3, the J call TRBJ1-2, with 8 bases lining up with TRBD1. The CDR3 is made up of 15 amino acids. Per germline, CDR1 ENHRY and CDR2 SYGVKD. V lost 6 bases to trimming and J lost 1 base; unmatched junction nucleotides: 7. CDR3 sequence reads: CAIRPDRGLNYGYTF. In DNA, the CDR3 is TGTGCCATCAGGCCCGACAGGGGCCTTAACTATGGCTACACCTTC.

About this clone itself: The identical CDR3 is also encoded by other nucleotide sequences in the sample. The gene calls are TRBV19 and TRBJ1-5; 9 positions match TRBD1. Germline CDR1 reads LNHDA; CDR2 reads SQIVND (reference sequence). This CDR3 has 14 residues. With 4 bases clipped from V and 7 bases from J, the junction kept 5 bases outside the gene matches. The CDR3 DNA follows: TGTGCCAGTAGTACAACAGGGGGCGGACAGCCCCAGCATTTT. Protein: CASSTTGGGQPQHF.

This rearrangement joins TRBV7-3 to TRBJ2-5, with 8 bases matching TRBD2. The CDR3 totals 15 residues. With 0 bases clipped from V and 4 bases from J, the junction kept 4 bases outside the gene matches. Germline V gene data show CDR1 as SGHTA and CDR2 as FQGTGA. The CDR3 nucleotides read TGTGCCAGCAGCTTAACTAGCGGGGCGGGAGAGACCCAGTACTTC. It is translated as CASSLTSGAGETQYF.

The chain uses TRBV25-1 and TRBJ1-2, with D perhaps matching TRBD1 (6 bases). V lost 6 bases, J lost 0 bases, and 17 bases lay in between. The CDR3 length is 16 residues. Germline V gene sequence: CDR1 MGHDK, CDR2 SYGVNS. This chain's CDR3 is CASSTGTQSANYGYTF. In DNA form, the CDR3 reads TGTGCCAGCAGCACCGGGACACAGTCTGCTAACTATGGCTACACCTTC.

In this sample, this clone turned up a few times. The chain is built from TRBV12-3 or TRBV12-4 and TRBJ1-6; D gene unclear. Trimming cost V 6 bases and J 7 bases, with 7 bases left between them. The CDR3 covers 12 residues. Here the CDR3 DNA reads TGTGCCAGCAGGGGCACCAATTCACCCCTCCACTTT. Translating gives CASRGTNSPLHF.

The chain has TRBV10-3 and TRBJ1-2; D is unresolved. Trimming cost V 2 bases and J 4 bases, with 14 bases left between them. The CDR3 loop spans 15 amino acids. Germline V lookup: CDR1 ENHRY, CDR2 SYGVKD. CDR3 bases: TGTGCCATCAGTGAGCCGGGTGTCCAAATCTATGGCTACACCTTC. The encoded protein is CAISEPGVQIYGYTF.

The V call is TRBV19, the J call TRBJ1-5, with a tentative D call TRBD1 (5 bases). Looked up from germline, CDR1 is LNHDA and CDR2 is SQIVND (reference sequence). The CDR3 loop spans 14 amino acids. Trimming left V 6 bases short and J 3 bases short, with 12 bases between. This CDR3 reads CASRQGRVNQPQHF. The CDR3 DNA reads TGTGCCAGTAGGCAGGGAAGGGTCAATCAGCCCCAGCATTTT. The entire variable domain, with the rest obtained from reference TRBV19 and TRBJ1-5, is as follows: DGGITQSPKYLFRKEGQNVTLSCEQNLNHDAMYWYRQDPGQGLRLIYYSQIVNDFQKGDIAEGYSVSREKKESFPLTVTSAQKNPTAFYLCASRQGRVNQPQHFGDGTRLSIL.

The chain is built from TRBV7-8 and TRBJ1-2, with TRBD1 matching over 7 bases. Trimming removed 5 bases from V and 8 bases from J; junction bases left unmatched: 8. The CDR3 loop spans 13 amino acids. The V gene's germline CDR1 is SGHVS and CDR2 FQNEAQ. CDR3 loop: CASSAIETGGYTF. CDR3 DNA: TGTGCCAGCAGCGCAATAGAGACAGGGGGCTACACCTTC.